Detailed here is one TCR beta chain. Its cognate antigen is unknown. This specimen belongs to a study of response to subunit inactivated influenza vaccine. Study results and caveats: Seasonal influenza vaccination, on each occasion, was suggested by the authors to recruit few new T cells.

The J segment lost 3 bases and the V segment lost 6 bases, leaving 8 bases of the junction unmatched. There are 13 residues in the CDR3. From germline, CDR1 is DFQATT and CDR2 SNEGSKA (reference sequence). TCRdb re-derived calls from the RT-PCR reads in MiXCR, one entry per CDR3 protein. The sample lists more than 450,000 distinct CDR3 sequences, under 9% seen once, with 10% to 15% in the top ten. The sequences come from PBMCs from blood, collected around 25 months after vaccination. The rearrangement links TRBV20-1 to TRBJ2-7; the match to TRBD1 covers 7 bases. The receptor was derived from a man aged 50 to 69 who received an inactivated influenza vaccine. The CDR3 sequence is CSARGRFSYEQYF. As DNA, the CDR3 is TGCAGTGCCAGGGGGAGATTTAGCTACGAGCAGTACTTC.